Given below is one T cell receptor (beta chain) in context. Its specificity is not known. Donors were drawn from the approximately 120-subject validation cohort, separate from the approximately 620-subject first cohort. This specimen comes from a study of cytomegalovirus exposure and HLA in healthy donors. Study conclusions and caveats: Reports described diagnosis of cytomegalovirus status by the classifier as highly specific and sensitive. Rarity marked most TCR sequences, yet some public TCRs occurred in many donors. As confirmed in vitro, three CMV-associated chains were specific for CMV antigens.

The V gene's germline CDR1 is MGHDK and CDR2 SYGVNS. The CDR3 covers 14 residues. V was clipped by 4 bases and J by 2 bases, with 12 bases between them. The repertoire was sequenced with immunoSEQ multiplex PCR; TCRdb's copy has only in-frame clones and lacks some. The profile shows 300,000 to 400,000 clones, over 75% of them singletons. Sequenced input: PBMCs. The chain carries TRBV25-1 and TRBJ2-7, with D tentatively TRBD1 (6 bases). This receptor was taken from a man between 25 and 39 years old in good health and CMV-seronegative. CDR3 coding DNA: TGTGCCAGCAGTGGAACACAGGGAGCCTACGAGCAGTACTTC. This sequence encodes CASSGTQGAYEQYF.